This T cell receptor beta chain derives from a study of molecular identifiers for immune sequencing clone quantification. On the study more broadly: The replicate experiment used RNA from approximately 20,000 or 100,000 naive CD8 cells. This RNA was split into five aliquots, and four of them were sequenced. Study-wide points: Sizes of clones that are highly expanded could be underestimated (if identical TCR molecules share a barcode).

This CDR3 comprises 13 residues. Per germline, CDR1 MNHEY and CDR2 SVGEGT. The trim removed 4 bases at V and 10 bases at J, leaving 10 bases unmatched. From the PCR reads, TCRdb called clonotypes with MiXCR, one entry per CDR3 protein. The sample lists 550,000 to 750,000 distinct CDR3 sequences, just under 20% occurring once. Many counts were recorded for this clonotype. Its antigen is not known. This sequence joins TRBV6-2 or TRBV6-3 and TRBJ2-7; 7 nucleotides match TRBD1. The sample taken for sequencing was naive CD8+ T cells from blood, with Jurkat cell RNA spiked in. Subset indicated: FACS-sorted CD8+CD4-CCR7+CD45RA+ naive T cells. This sequence was found in a human donor in good health. Some libraries in this study had Jurkat cell RNA spiked in. CDR3 bases: TGTGCCAGCAGTTCCCCGGACGGACAGGTTCAGTACTTC. As protein: CASSSPDGQVQYF.